Sequencing of this TCR beta chain was carried out in a study of T cells in women clearing cervical HPV infection. General observations from the study: CIN3+ cases had significantly higher TCR richness than controls; evenness did not differ.

The length of the CDR3 is 14 residues. Germline V gene lookup returns CDR1 ENHRY and CDR2 SYGVKD. V was clipped by 4 bases and J by 4 bases, with 13 bases between them. MY09/MY11 PCR detected cervical HPV DNA; dot-blot assigned genotypes. TCRdb's copy holds only in-frame clones and misses some; the assay was immunoSEQ multiplex PCR. This sample's table reports about 39,000 clones. Remarks on this clone: Its antigen remains unidentified. Read sequence stops 3 residues before the CDR3 end, and the germline J gene provides the missing end.

The chain recombines TRBV10-3 with TRBJ1-2; D remains ambiguous. This TCR came from a woman aged 18 to 69 with a cervical HPV16 infection that either progressed to CIN3+ or cleared (not recorded which). Input material: blood buffy coat. CDR3 protein: CAISAKANVYGYTF. CDR3 DNA (partial): TGTGCCATCAGTGCAAAAGCAAACGTCTATGGC.